The sequence of this T cell receptor (beta chain) was determined in a study of cytomegalovirus exposure and HLA in healthy donors. Findings and limits, study-wide: A later analysis found TCR association rates differed by HLA locus, highest for DRB1 and lowest for HLA-C.

Donors counted as nominally healthy when sampled, yet unrecorded immune exposures were likely. Comment on this clone: Its antigen is not identified.

Use of 60 Vbeta and 13 Jbeta primers characterized the PCR. Here immunoSEQ multiplex PCR was the method, and the copy in TCRdb shows in-frame clones only, minus some. The sample totals roughly 50,000 clones. Germline V gives CDR1 SGHDT, CDR2 YYEEEE. Trimming stripped 0 bases from V and 4 bases from J, with 13 bases between. CDR3 size: 15 residues. V usage is TRBV5-6 and J usage is TRBJ2-5, with a tentative D call TRBD1 (6 bases). Sequenced sample: PBMCs. This TCR came from a woman aged 60-75 years in good health and CMV-seropositive. CDR3 DNA sequence: TGTGCCAGCAGCTTGGGGGACAAGGGGGTAGAGACCCAGTACTTC. Translating gives CASSLGDKGVETQYF.